Following are 23 T cell receptor beta chains from one sample sequenced in a study of T cell changes during pregnancy in multiple sclerosis. Method: immunoSEQ multiplex PCR; TCRdb's copy keeps in-frame clones and lacks some. The data show 66,000 or so clones, just under 90% seen once. The specimen was peripheral blood, collected in the first trimester of pregnancy. Every receptor here comes from a female donor in good health, enrolled as a control in a pregnancy study.

V gene TRBV2 combines with J gene TRBJ1-5; D is unresolved. With 6 bases removed from V and 2 bases from J, the gap between germline ends came to 8 bases. This CDR3 is built from 13 residues. Germline V gene data show CDR1 as SNHLY and CDR2 as FYNNEI. CDR3 sequence (DNA): TGTGCCAGCAGACAGTATGGCAATCAGCCCCAGCATTTT. This gives the protein CASRQYGNQPQHF. Variable domain in full (rest from reference TRBV2 and TRBJ1-5): EPEVTQTPSHQVTQMGQEVILRCVPISNHLYFYWYRQILGQKVEFLVSFYNNEISEKSEIFDDQFSVERPDGSNFTLKIRSTKLEDSAMYFCASRQYGNQPQHFGDGTRLSIL.

This clone was recorded once. The chain is built from TRBV7-2 and TRBJ2-2; either TRBD1 or TRBD2 may fit D (5 bases each). Deletions cut 9 bases from V and 1 base from J, with 15 bases between. CDR3 size: 15 residues. Germline V gene sequence: CDR1 SGHTA, CDR2 FQGNSA. The CDR3 sequence is CASSEGVGNTGELFF. The CDR3 DNA sequence: TGTGCCAGTAGCGAAGGGGTAGGGAACACCGGGGAGCTGTTTTTT.

The J gene is TRBJ1-1, the V gene TRBV18; 7 bases are a match to TRBD1. V lost 2 bases, J lost 4 bases, and 7 bases stayed unmatched. CDR3 length: 15 amino acids. Germline CDR1 is KGHSH and CDR2 is LQKENI. The DNA for the CDR3 is TGTGCCAGCTCACCAAGACAGGGAGAAAGCACTGAAGCTTTCTTT. Translation: CASSPRQGESTEAFF.

The chain has TRBV5-4 and TRBJ2-1, with D possibly TRBD1 on 6 matching bases. This CDR3 region has 15 residues. The V gene lost 0 bases and the J gene lost 6 bases, with 13 bases spanning the gap. In germline, CDR1 is SGHNT, CDR2 YYREEE (reference sequence). The CDR3 DNA reads as TGTGCCAGCAGCTTGGGGGGCATAGGGGGCAATGAGCAGTTCTTC. It codes for CASSLGGIGGNEQFF.

The rearrangement joins TRBV9 to TRBJ2-2; 8 bases match TRBD2. The CDR3 runs 14 residues. Germline lookup yields CDR1 SGDLS and CDR2 YYNGEE. The junction had 4 bases not matched to a gene; V was cut back by 5 bases and J by 4 bases. As DNA, the CDR3 is TGTGCCAGCAGAACCGGGACTAGCACCGGGGAGCTGTTTTTT. Protein: CASRTGTSTGELFF.

V usage is TRBV5-1 and J usage is TRBJ2-3, with 10 bases that match TRBD2. From germline, CDR1 is SGHRS and CDR2 YFSETQ. The CDR3 is 16 residues long. V trimming: 2 bases; J trimming: 2 bases; junction bases outside the gene matches: 5. CDR3 protein: CASSLVTSGSTDTQYF. CDR3 coding DNA: TGCGCCAGCAGCTTAGTGACTAGCGGGTCCACAGATACGCAGTATTTT.

This chain links TRBV5-6 with TRBJ2-7; TRBD2 agrees at 7 bases. CDR3 length equals 15 residues. Germline CDR1 reads SGHDT; CDR2 reads YYEEEE. Germline trimming cut 4 bases from V and 5 bases from J; bases unmatched to any gene: 12. Here the CDR3 reads CASSLAGLGGNEQYF. CDR3 in DNA: TGTGCCAGCAGCCTGGCGGGACTGGGGGGGAACGAGCAGTACTTC.

The genes are TRBV5-6 and TRBJ1-5, with no clear D. V was trimmed by 0 bases and J by 4 bases, leaving 14 bases between them. Germline CDR1 reads SGHDT; CDR2 reads YYEEEE. This CDR3 contains 16 residues. The CDR3 spells CASSLGALSPNQPQHF. The DNA for the CDR3 is TGTGCCAGCAGCTTGGGGGCCCTTTCCCCGAATCAGCCCCAGCATTTT.

J is TRBJ2-5 and V is TRBV5-4; TRBD2 matches at 13 bases. Germline CDR1 and CDR2: SGHNT and YYREEE (reference sequence). Losses at the gene ends were 4 bases for V and 4 bases for J; bases not matched to a gene: 13. This CDR3 has 18 residues. In DNA form, the CDR3 reads TGTGCCAGCAGCAGAGGCGGGGCACTAGCGGGGGGGCCAGAGACCCAGTACTTC. Amino acids: CASSRGGALAGGPETQYF.

The chain has TRBV19 and TRBJ2-1; a weak D match, TRBD2 (5 bases). The ends were cut back, 5 bases at V and 9 bases at J, with 14 bases in the middle. In germline, CDR1 is LNHDA, CDR2 SQIVND (reference sequence). The CDR3 totals 13 residues. The CDR3 spells CASSPAVVAEQFF. Here the CDR3 DNA reads TGTGCCAGTAGTCCAGCGGTCGTTGCTGAGCAGTTCTTC.

V usage is TRBV7-9 and J usage is TRBJ1-5, with a weak D call TRBD1 (5 bases). The CDR3 contains 15 residues. CDR1 is SEHNR, CDR2 FQNEAQ, per germline (reference sequence). V was trimmed by 0 bases and J by 3 bases, leaving 9 bases between them. As DNA, the CDR3 is TGTGCCAGCAGCTTAGCGGGGGGGAACAATCAGCCCCAGCATTTT. It specifies CASSLAGGNNQPQHF.

The gene calls are TRBV10-3 and TRBJ1-1; 8 positions agree with TRBD1. Germline loops: CDR1 ENHRY, CDR2 SYGVKD. The CDR3 has 12 residues. After removal of 10 bases from V and 5 bases from J, the junction contained 6 bases not matched to a gene. The CDR3 DNA reads TGTGCCAGTTCGAACAGGGGGACTGAAGCTTTCTTT. It is translated as CASSNRGTEAFF.

The chain uses TRBV6-4 and TRBJ1-5; D perhaps matches TRBD1 (6 bases). The CDR3 loop spans 14 amino acids. The germline V and J ends were trimmed by 3 bases and 6 bases, with 12 bases remaining between them. Germline CDR1 reads MRHNA; CDR2 reads SNTAGT. The chain's CDR3 is CASSETQGSQPQHF. In DNA, the CDR3 is TGTGCCAGCAGTGAAACACAGGGTAGTCAGCCCCAGCATTTT.

This sequence joins TRBV10-2 and TRBJ2-1; the match to TRBD2 covers 7 bases. The germline CDR1 and CDR2 sequences are WSHSY and SAAADI. V trimming: 4 bases; J trimming: 9 bases; junction bases outside the gene matches: 6. This CDR3 spans 13 amino acids. CDR3 loop: CASSVGSGGEQFF. In DNA, the CDR3 is TGCGCCAGCAGTGTTGGTTCGGGAGGTGAGCAGTTCTTC.

This chain connects TRBV5-6 to TRBJ1-1; 7 bases align to TRBD1. CDR3 length equals 13 residues. Germline V gives CDR1 SGHDT, CDR2 YYEEEE. V shed 3 bases, J shed 10 bases, and the junction held 9 bases outside the gene matches. For the CDR3, the DNA is TGTGCCAGCAGCTCCGACAGGGCAACTCCAGCTTTCTTT. As protein: CASSSDRATPAFF. The whole variable domain, remainder taken from reference TRBV5-6 and TRBJ1-1, is DAGVTQSPTHLIKTRGQQVTLRCSPKSGHDTVSWYQQALGQGPQFIFQYYEEEERQRGNFPDRFSGHQFPNYSSELNVNALLLGDSALYLCASSSDRATPAFFGQGTRLTVV.

The chain couples TRBV9 to TRBJ1-1, with unresolved D. CDR1 and CDR2 (germline): SGDLS, YYNGEE. There are 15 residues in the CDR3. Trimming removed 0 bases from V and 0 bases from J, with 9 bases in between. This chain's CDR3 is CASSVGGRVNTEAFF. The CDR3 DNA sequence: TGTGCCAGCAGCGTAGGCGGGAGGGTGAACACTGAAGCTTTCTTT.

The genes are TRBV29-1 and TRBJ2-2, with TRBD1 as a possible D gene (5 bases). V dropped 5 bases and J dropped 3 bases, with 10 bases sitting between them. Germline CDR1 and CDR2: SQVTM and ANQGSEA. The CDR3 contains 13 residues. The CDR3 DNA reads TGCAGCGTTAGACTGACAGACACCGGGGAGCTGTTTTTT. Protein product: CSVRLTDTGELFF.

This clone has a single count. The V call is TRBV18, the J call TRBJ2-7, with 8 bases matching TRBD2. Looked up from germline, CDR1 is KGHSH and CDR2 is LQKENI. Unmatched junction bases numbered 2, after V lost 3 bases and J lost 1 base. This CDR3 contains 14 residues. The CDR3 loop reads CASSPSGASYEQYF. In DNA, the CDR3 is TGTGCCAGCTCACCTAGCGGGGCTTCCTACGAGCAGTACTTC.

This clone was detected only once. The junction differs from germline at one of its ends, possibly a read error. Here the CDR3 reads CTSSYSLSGNTDTQYF. The CDR3 nucleotides are TGTACCAGCAGCTATTCACTTAGCGGGAATACAGATACGCAGTATTTT. The chain has TRBV27 and TRBJ2-3; TRBD2 matches 8 bases. CDR1 is MNHEY and CDR2 is SMNVEV in the germline V gene (reference sequence). This CDR3 spans 16 amino acids.

This chain links TRBV2 with TRBJ1-5; TRBD1 agrees at 8 bases. Germline assignment: CDR1 SNHLY and CDR2 FYNNEI. V shed 3 bases, J shed 6 bases, and the junction held 7 bases outside the gene matches. The CDR3 totals 15 residues. Here the CDR3 reads CASSDQGAIGQPQHF. In nucleotides, the CDR3 is TGTGCCAGCAGTGACCAGGGGGCTATAGGTCAGCCCCAGCATTTT.

The table lists this clone with a few counts. In DNA form, the CDR3 reads TGTGCCTGGGGGGGCAGGATGAACACTGAAGCTTTCTTT. This gives the protein CAWGGRMNTEAFF. This chain links TRBV30 with TRBJ1-1; D is possibly TRBD1 (6 bases). The CDR3 has 13 residues. V was cut by 5 bases and J by 0 bases, with 10 bases left in between. Germline V gene lookup returns CDR1 GTSNPN and CDR2 SVGIG (reference sequence).

The chain links TRBV7-6 to TRBJ2-7; D is undetermined. The CDR3 is 15 amino acids. Germline lookup yields CDR1 SGHVS and CDR2 FNYEAQ. Trimming took off 3 bases at V and 7 bases at J, with 19 bases between the two ends. The CDR3 bases are TGTGCCAGCAGCTTGTCCCTGAACGAGGCCGGAGAGCAGTACTTC. It yields the protein CASSLSLNEAGEQYF.

This chain uses TRBV7-6 with TRBJ2-2, with D perhaps matching TRBD2 (5 bases). Trimming cost V 5 bases and J 2 bases, with 9 bases left between them. Germline values: CDR1 SGHVS, CDR2 FNYEAQ. The CDR3 is made up of 14 amino acids. DNA for the CDR3: TGTGCCAGCAGCGCGGGCAGAAACACCGGGGAGCTGTTTTTT. It encodes CASSAGRNTGELFF.